This T cell receptor beta chain was observed in a study of CD8+CD57+ T cells in acquired aplastic anemia (dated by TCRdb to the late 2010s). Concerning the study at large: Extracted DNA from sorted CD4+ and CD8+ cells averaged around 3.5 ug, ranging from roughly 0.17 to 27.4 ug. Findings and caveats that apply to the study as a whole: No significant difference in CD8+ Simpson's diversity was found between patients and healthy controls (P=0.060). Fewer than 35 CD8+ CDR3 sequences were found to be shared between patients and controls, but these sequences appeared to be highly expressed in patients and within the immunodominant clones of the patients.

Measured from the cysteine to the phenylalanine, the CDR3 is 16 residues long. Only the CDR3 DNA is retained, 48 bases long and in frame from the first base. CDR1 and CDR2 were assigned from the germline V gene (reference sequence) as SGHNT and YYREEE. Germline trimming amounts to 0 bases on V and 10 bases on J, with 10 as the count of junction bases outside the gene matches. TCR beta VDJ combination and CDR3 sequence profiling used genomic DNA as the template. TCR repertoire sequencing was run on an Illumina HiSeq 2000. As for how the authors treated the data: TRBV/TRBJ rearrangement plots, CDR3 size and DJ length profiles, and Simpson's diversity index were used to evaluate the repertoires. The most abundant DNA sequence in the deep sequencing data was defined as the immunodominant clone. CDR3 amino acid sequences were screened for sharing across subjects and compared with published repertoires and the VDJdb database. TCRdb reprocessed the public reads (quality trimming at Q25 with fastp, clone calling with MiXCR) and kept in-frame beta chains. Every CDR3 protein is listed once, alongside the most common genes and DNA of its rows. For this entry, the V and J calls and clone size follow TCRdb and not the study's own pipeline. This sample is represented by more than 250,000 distinct CDR3 sequences; 55% to 65% of them were singletons. Less than 10% of the sample goes to the ten largest clones.

This clonotype was seen at least ten times. What antigen it recognizes has not been identified. Base-call qualities are not available, and no considerably larger clone is one nucleotide away. The study deep-sequenced TCR repertoires of sorted CD4+ and CD8+ blood T cells from severe aplastic anemia patients and healthy subjects. Ficoll-Paque density gradient centrifugation was used to isolate peripheral blood mononuclear cells. Before DNA was extracted, CD4+ and CD8+ T cells were sorted using either FACS or magnetic beads. The sample taken for sequencing was sorted CD4+, CD8+, or CD8+CD57+ T cells (not recorded which) from PBMCs. The chain joins TRBV5-4 to TRBJ2-1; 10 central nucleotides agree with TRBD2. The sequence derives from a human donor with severe aplastic anemia or a healthy control (not recorded which). The DNA sequence reads TGTGCCAGCAGCTTGGATTTTACTAGCGGGGCAAAAGAGCAGTTCTTC. It specifies CASSLDFTSGAKEQFF.